The rows below give T cell receptor beta chains drawn from one sample of a study of CD8 T cells in Susac syndrome. TCRdb redid the calling of the immunoSEQ multiplex PCR reads with MiXCR, one entry per CDR3 protein. The sample gives roughly 150,000 distinct CDR3 sequences, about 95% of which show up once; roughly 0.2% is in the top ten. Sequencing used CD8+ T cells from PBMCs. The receptor source for this set is a human donor with Susac syndrome. Both conserved end residues are part of each CDR3. Expanded clones are given a class, and other clones once, few, many or no size at all.

J	size	V	CDR3
TRBJ2-2	NA	TRBV6-5	CASSYDSVSSNTGELFF
TRBJ2-5	NA	TRBV11-2	CASSTGAAGQETQYF
TRBJ2-5	once	TRBV10-3	CAIGSWAQYF
TRBJ1-1	NA	TRBV9	CASSVGEGTGRTEAFF
TRBJ2-2	NA	TRBV13	CASSLFGTNTGELFF
TRBJ2-1	NA	TRBV6-5	CASSYADNEQFF
TRBJ2-7	NA	TRBV6-1	CASSSGFSYEQYF
TRBJ2-7	once	TRBV5-1	CASAEEDYEQYF
TRBJ1-1	NA	TRBV10-3	CAISDGTDEAFF
TRBJ2-1	NA	TRBV6-5	CASSSGPLGNEQFF
TRBJ1-1	NA	TRBV5-1	CASSLEGLEAFF
TRBJ2-3	NA	TRBV9	CASSVPGSTQRNTQYF
TRBJ1-1	NA	TRBV12-3/TRBV12-4	CASSSFLGVDTEAFF
TRBJ1-1	NA	TRBV29-1	CSVFGIFRGNTEAFF
TRBJ2-1	NA	TRBV5-8	CASSLVGGVYNEQFF
TRBJ2-3	NA	TRBV2	CASAGLAGPSADTQYF
TRBJ2-3	NA	TRBV29-1	CSVPKGTNTQYF
TRBJ1-2	once	TRBV12-3/TRBV12-4	CASRPTGEIDGYTF
TRBJ2-1	NA	TRBV30	CAWSGDREYNEQFF
TRBJ2-1	NA	TRBV20-1	CSASRRASGRGNEQFF
TRBJ2-7	once	TRBV20-1	CSANAAPSRYEQYF
TRBJ2-7	once	TRBV20-1	CSAKPAGNPYEQYF
TRBJ1-1	NA	TRBV28	CASSARVTDTEAFF
TRBJ2-1	NA	TRBV25-1	CASSEYFQGMSNEQFF
TRBJ2-1	NA	TRBV12-3/TRBV12-4	CASSPLEGDEQFF
TRBJ2-1	NA	TRBV27	CASSRGHEQFF
TRBJ2-7	NA	TRBV12-3/TRBV12-4	CASTSGSGYEQYF
TRBJ1-4	NA	TRBV2	CASSEEYGTEKLFF
TRBJ2-3	once	TRBV9	CASMGSTDTQYF
TRBJ2-1	once	TRBV5-6	CASSLERREQFF
TRBJ2-3	NA	TRBV4-1	CASSQDLGTDTQYF